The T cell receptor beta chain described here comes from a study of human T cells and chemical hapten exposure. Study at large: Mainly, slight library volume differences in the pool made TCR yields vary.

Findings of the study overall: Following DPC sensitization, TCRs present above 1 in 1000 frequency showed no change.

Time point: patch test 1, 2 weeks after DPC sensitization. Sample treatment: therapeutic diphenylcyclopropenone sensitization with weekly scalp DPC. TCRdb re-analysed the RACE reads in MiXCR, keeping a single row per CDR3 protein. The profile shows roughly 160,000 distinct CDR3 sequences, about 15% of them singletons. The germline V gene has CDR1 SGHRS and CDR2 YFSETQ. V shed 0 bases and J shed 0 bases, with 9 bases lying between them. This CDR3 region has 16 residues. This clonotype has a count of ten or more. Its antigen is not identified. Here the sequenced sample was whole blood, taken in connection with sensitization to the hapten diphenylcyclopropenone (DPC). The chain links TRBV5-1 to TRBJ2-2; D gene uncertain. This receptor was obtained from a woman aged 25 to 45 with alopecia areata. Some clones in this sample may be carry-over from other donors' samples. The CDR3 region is CASSLASLANTGELFF. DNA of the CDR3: TGCGCCAGCAGCTTGGCAAGCCTCGCGAACACCGGGGAGCTGTTTTTT.